The sequence of this TCR beta chain was determined in a study of control samples from healthy donors and cancer patients. Sequencing was performed with immunoSEQ multiplex PCR; in TCRdb, only in-frame clones are kept and a portion is missing. This table holds 65,000 to 80,000 clones, under 90% found once. CDR1 is MNHEY and CDR2 is SVGAGI in the germline V gene. V was shortened by 2 bases and J by 2 bases, with 5 bases between the two germline ends. This CDR3 has 13 amino acids. Material for sequencing was PBMCs. The chain employs TRBV6-5 and TRBJ2-3; D is ambiguous. This TCR derives from a woman aged 45 to 65 with colorectal cancer. CDR3 coding DNA: TGTGCCAGCAGTTACCGGTTCACAGATACGCAGTATTTT. Amino acid sequence: CASSYRFTDTQYF.